This section outlines one T cell receptor (beta chain) sequence together with its context. What it binds is unknown. The data were taken from a study of chemoradiotherapy in HPV16-positive cancers. Study overall: Functional T-cell assays on a couple of HPV16-positive patients' cells defined candidate HPV-specific clones and common TCR motifs. Findings and limits, study-wide: Candidate HPV-specific clones and E7-related TCR motifs grew in tumor during treatment. Only two HPV16-positive patients supplied the functional HPV-specificity definition.

The V gene lost 3 bases and the J gene lost 5 bases, with 7 bases spanning the gap. Germline CDR1 is MNHEY and CDR2 is SVGAGI. This CDR3 has 13 residues. Method: immunoSEQ multiplex PCR; TCRdb's copy keeps in-frame clones and lacks some. The sample records approximately 9,000 clones, around 81% being singletons. The chain links TRBV6-5 to TRBJ2-2; D is unresolved. The specimen was blood, collected from a patient who underwent chemoradiotherapy. This sequence was found in a human donor with HPV-associated anogenital cancer. The CDR3 DNA reads TGTGCCAGCAGTTATTTTCCAACCGGGGAGCTGTTTTTT. Translation: CASSYFPTGELFF.